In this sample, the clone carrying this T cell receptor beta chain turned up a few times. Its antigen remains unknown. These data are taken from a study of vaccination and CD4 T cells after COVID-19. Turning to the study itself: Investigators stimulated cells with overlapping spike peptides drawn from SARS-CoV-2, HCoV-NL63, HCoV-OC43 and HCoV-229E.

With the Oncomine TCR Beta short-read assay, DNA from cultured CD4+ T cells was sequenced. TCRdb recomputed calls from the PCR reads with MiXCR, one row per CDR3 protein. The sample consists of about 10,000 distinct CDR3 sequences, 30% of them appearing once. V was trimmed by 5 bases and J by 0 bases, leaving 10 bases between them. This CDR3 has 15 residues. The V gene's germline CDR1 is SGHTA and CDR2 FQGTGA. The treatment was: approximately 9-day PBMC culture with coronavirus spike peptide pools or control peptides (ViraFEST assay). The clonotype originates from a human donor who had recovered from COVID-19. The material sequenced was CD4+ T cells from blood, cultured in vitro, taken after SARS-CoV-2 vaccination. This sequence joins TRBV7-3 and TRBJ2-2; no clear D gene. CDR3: CASSPSAANTGELFF. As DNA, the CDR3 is TGTGCCAGCAGCCCAAGCGCCGCGAACACCGGGGAGCTGTTTTTT.